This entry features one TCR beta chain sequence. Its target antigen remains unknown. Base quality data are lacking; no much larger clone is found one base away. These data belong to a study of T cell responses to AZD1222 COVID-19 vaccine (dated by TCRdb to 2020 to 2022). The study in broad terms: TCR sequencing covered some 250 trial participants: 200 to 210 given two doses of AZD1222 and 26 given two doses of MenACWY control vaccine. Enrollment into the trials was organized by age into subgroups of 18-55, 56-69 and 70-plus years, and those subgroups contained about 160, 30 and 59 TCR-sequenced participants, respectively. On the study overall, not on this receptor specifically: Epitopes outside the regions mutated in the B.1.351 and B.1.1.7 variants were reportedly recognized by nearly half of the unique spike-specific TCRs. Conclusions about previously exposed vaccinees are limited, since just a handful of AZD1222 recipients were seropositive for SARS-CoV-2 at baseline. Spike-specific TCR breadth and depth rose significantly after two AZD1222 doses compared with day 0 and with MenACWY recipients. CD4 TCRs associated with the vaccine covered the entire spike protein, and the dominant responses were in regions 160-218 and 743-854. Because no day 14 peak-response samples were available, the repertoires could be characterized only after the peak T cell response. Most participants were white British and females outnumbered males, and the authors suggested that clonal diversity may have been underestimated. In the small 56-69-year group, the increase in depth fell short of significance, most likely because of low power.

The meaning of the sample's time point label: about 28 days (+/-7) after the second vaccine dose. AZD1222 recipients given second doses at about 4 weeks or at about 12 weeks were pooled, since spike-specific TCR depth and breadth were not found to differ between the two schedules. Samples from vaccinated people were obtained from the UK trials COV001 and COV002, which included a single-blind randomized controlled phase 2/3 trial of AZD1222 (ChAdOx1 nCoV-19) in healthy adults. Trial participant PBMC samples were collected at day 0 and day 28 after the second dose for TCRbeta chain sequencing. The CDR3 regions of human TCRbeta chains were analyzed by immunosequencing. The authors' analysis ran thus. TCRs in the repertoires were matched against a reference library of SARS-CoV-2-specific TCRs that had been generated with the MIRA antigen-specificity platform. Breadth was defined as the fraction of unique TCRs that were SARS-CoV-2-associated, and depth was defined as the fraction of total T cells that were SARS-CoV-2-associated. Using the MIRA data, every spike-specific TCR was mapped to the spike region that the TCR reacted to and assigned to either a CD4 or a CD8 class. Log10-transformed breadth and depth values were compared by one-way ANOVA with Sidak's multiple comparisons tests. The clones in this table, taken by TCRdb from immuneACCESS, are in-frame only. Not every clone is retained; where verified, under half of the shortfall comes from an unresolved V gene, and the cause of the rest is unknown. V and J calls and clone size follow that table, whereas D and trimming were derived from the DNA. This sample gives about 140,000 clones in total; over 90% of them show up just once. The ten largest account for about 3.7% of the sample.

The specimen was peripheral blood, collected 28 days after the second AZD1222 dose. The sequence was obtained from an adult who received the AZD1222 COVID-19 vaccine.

CDR3 protein: CASSVQGLGNEQFF. The DNA is TGCGCCAGCAGCGTCCAGGGCTTGGGGAATGAGCAGTTCTTC. The rearranged segments are TRBV5-1 and TRBJ2-1; a tentative D match to TRBD1 spans 5 bases. Its CDR3 holds 14 amino acids, cysteine through phenylalanine. Of the read, only the CDR3 DNA is kept; its 42 bases are in frame from base 1. V drops 4 bases and J drops 7 bases, leaving 15 bases in between. Via the germline V gene, CDR1 is SGHRS and CDR2 YFSETQ.